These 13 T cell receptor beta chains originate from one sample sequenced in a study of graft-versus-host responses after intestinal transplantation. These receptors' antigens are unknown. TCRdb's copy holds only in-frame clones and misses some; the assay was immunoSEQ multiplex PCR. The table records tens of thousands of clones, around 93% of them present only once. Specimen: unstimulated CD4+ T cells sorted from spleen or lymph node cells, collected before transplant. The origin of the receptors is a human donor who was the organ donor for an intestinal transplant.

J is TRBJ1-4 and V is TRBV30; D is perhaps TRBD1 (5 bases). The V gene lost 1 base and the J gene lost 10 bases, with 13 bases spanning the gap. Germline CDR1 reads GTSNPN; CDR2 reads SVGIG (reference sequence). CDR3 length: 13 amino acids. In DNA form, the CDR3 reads TGTGCCTGGAGTGGGGCGACAGTCGGAAAACTGTTTTTT. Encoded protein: CAWSGATVGKLFF.

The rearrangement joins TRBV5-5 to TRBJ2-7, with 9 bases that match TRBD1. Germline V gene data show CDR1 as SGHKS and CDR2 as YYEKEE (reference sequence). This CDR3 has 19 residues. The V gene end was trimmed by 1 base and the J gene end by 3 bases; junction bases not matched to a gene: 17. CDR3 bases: TGTGCCAGCAGCTTGATTTGGGGACAGGGCTTTTCCATCGGCTACGAGCAGTACTTC. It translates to CASSLIWGQGFSIGYEQYF. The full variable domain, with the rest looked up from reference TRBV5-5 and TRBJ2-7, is DAGVTQSPTHLIKTRGQQVTLRCSPISGHKSVSWYQQVLGQGPQFIFQYYEKEERGRGNFPDRFSARQFPNYSSELNVNALLLGDSALYLCASSLIWGQGFSIGYEQYFGPGTRLTVT.

The CDR3 DNA is TGCGCCAGCAGGCGACTAGCGGGGGCCTACAATGAGCAGTTCTTC. Translating it yields CASRRLAGAYNEQFF. The chain joins TRBV4-1 to TRBJ2-1; TRBD2 aligns across 12 bases. Germline V lookup: CDR1 MGHRA, CDR2 YSYEKL. The CDR3 covers 15 residues. The ends lost 6 bases at V and 2 bases at J; junction bases unmatched: 2.

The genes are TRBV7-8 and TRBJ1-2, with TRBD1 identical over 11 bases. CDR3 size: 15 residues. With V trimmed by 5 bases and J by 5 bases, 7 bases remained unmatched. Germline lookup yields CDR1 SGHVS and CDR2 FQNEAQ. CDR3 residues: CASSSRDRGGYGYTF. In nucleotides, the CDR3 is TGTGCCAGCAGCAGCCGGGACAGGGGGGGGTATGGCTACACCTTC.

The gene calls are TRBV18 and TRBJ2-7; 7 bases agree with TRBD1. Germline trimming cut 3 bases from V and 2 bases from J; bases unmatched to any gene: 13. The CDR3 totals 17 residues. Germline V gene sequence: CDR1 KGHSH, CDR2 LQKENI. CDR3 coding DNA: TGTGCCAGCTCACCCCCCTTTGGCCGGGACAGTCCCTACGAGCAGTACTTC. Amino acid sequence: CASSPPFGRDSPYEQYF.

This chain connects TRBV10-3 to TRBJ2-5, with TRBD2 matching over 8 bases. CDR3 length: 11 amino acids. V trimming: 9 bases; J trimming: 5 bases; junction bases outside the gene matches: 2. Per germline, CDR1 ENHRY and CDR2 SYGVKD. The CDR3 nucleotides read TGTGCCATTGCGGGAGGCGAGACCCAGTACTTC. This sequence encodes CAIAGGETQYF.

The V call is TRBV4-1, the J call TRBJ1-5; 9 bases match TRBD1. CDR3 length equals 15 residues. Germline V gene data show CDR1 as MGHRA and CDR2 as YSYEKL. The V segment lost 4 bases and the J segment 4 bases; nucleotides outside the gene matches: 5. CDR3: CASSRGQGINQPQHF. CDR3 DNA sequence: TGCGCCAGCAGCCGGGGACAGGGCATTAATCAGCCCCAGCATTTT.

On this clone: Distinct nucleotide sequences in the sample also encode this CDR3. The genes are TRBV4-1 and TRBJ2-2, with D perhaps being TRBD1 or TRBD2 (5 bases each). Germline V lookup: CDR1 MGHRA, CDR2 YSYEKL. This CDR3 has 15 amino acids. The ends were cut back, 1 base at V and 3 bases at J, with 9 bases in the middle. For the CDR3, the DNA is TGCGCCAGCAGCCAAGGGGACCGAGACACCGGGGAGCTGTTTTTT. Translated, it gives CASSQGDRDTGELFF.

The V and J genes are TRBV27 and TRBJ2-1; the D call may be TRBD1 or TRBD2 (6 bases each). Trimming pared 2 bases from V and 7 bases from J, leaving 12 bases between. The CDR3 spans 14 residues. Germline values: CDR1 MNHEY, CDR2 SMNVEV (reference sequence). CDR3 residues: CASSLIGGGNEQFF. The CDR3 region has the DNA TGTGCCAGCAGTTTAATAGGGGGAGGAAATGAGCAGTTCTTC.

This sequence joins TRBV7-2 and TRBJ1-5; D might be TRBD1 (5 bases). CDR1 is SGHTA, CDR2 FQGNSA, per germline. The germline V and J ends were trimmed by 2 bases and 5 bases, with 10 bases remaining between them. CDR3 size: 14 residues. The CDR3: CASSLRRGDQPQHF. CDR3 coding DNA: TGTGCCAGCAGCTTACGGCGGGGGGATCAGCCCCAGCATTTT.

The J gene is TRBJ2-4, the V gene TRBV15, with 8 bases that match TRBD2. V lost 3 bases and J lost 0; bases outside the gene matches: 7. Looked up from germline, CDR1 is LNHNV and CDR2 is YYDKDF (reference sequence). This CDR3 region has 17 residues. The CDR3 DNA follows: TGTGCCACCAGCAGCAGAACTAGCGGTCTAGCCAAAAACATTCAGTACTTC. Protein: CATSSRTSGLAKNIQYF.

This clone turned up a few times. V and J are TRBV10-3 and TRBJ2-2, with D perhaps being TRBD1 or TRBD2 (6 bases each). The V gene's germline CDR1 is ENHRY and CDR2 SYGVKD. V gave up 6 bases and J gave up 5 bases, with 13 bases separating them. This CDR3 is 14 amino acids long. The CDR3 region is CAIRGGLGTGELFF. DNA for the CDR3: TGTGCCATCAGAGGGGGGTTGGGGACCGGGGAGCTGTTTTTT.

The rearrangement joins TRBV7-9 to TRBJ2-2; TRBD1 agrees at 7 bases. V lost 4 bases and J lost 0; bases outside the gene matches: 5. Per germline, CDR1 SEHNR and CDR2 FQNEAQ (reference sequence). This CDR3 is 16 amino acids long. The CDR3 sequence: CASSSRDRPNTGELFF. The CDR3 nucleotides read TGTGCCAGCAGCTCAAGGGACAGACCGAACACCGGGGAGCTGTTTTTT.